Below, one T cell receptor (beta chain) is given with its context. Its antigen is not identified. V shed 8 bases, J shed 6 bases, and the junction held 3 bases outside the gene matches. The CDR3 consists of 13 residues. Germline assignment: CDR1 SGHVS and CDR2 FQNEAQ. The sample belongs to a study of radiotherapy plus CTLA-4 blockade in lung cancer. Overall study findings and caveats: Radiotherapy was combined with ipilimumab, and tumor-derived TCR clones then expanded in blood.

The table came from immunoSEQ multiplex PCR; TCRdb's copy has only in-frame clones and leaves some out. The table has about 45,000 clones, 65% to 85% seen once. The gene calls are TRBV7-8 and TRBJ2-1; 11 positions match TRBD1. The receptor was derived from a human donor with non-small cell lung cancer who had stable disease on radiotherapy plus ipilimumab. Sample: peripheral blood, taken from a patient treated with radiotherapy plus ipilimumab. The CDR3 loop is CASGGTGGNEQFF. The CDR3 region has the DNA TGTGCCAGCGGAGGGACAGGGGGCAATGAGCAGTTCTTC. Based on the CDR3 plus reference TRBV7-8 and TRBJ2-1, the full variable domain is GAGVSQSPRYKVAKRGQDVALRCDPISGHVSLFWYQQALGQGPEFLTYFQNEAQLDKSGLPSDRFFAERPEGSVSTLKIQRTQQEDSAVYLCASGGTGGNEQFFGPGTRLTVL.